What follows describes a single T cell receptor (beta chain). Its antigen is not identified. This sample stems from a study of Ad26.COV2.S vaccination and SARS-CoV-2 variants. About the research overall: Each vaccinee took Ad26.COV2.S intramuscularly, once or twice 56 days apart. Study-wide findings and caveats: Non-spike TCR breadth was similar in vaccine and placebo recipients.

As to treatment: around 19 received Ad26.COV2.S at low or high dose, single or two shots; five or six received placebo; per-sample allocation not given. Sample collection was performed on day 63 after the first vaccine or placebo injection. This vaccine is an Ad26 vector that expresses the Wuhan-strain SARS-CoV-2 spike. Germline V gene sequence: CDR1 SQVTM, CDR2 ANQGSEA. The CDR3 totals 15 residues. Profiled with immunoSEQ multiplex PCR; TCRdb holds only in-frame clones, not every one. The profile shows some 480,000 clones, around 88% of them singletons. This TCR derives from a person between 18 and 59 years old who received the Ad26.COV2.S COVID-19 vaccine or a placebo. The chain links TRBV29-1 to TRBJ2-1; tentatively, D is TRBD2 (5 bases). Here the sequenced sample was peripheral blood, taken in a trial of Ad26.COV2.S vaccine versus placebo. The CDR3 is CRGDVIRGSYNEQFF. As DNA, the CDR3 is TGCAGGGGAGATGTCATTCGGGGCTCCTACAATGAGCAGTTCTTC.